This T cell receptor (beta chain) is from a study of shared clonotypes between healthy human individuals. At deep level, the assay was performed. Clones were read by immunoSEQ multiplex PCR, and TCRdb kept only the in-frame ones, dropping some. The table records approximately 810,000 clones, over 90% of them present only once. Study-level points and caveats: The four-donor shared clonotypes exceeded non-shared clonotypes in generation probability, with non-shared ones scoring lower. It was the few donors that limited the genetic and exposure-history diversity represented. Estimated richness values were generally larger in naive subsets than in memory subsets.

Notes on this clone: Its matching antigen is unknown.

CD45RO-negative, CCR7-selected cells formed the naive CD8 fraction, which excluded terminally differentiated effector memory CD45RA+ cells. Germline V gives CDR1 SGHRS, CDR2 YFSETQ. The CDR3 runs 17 residues. The V end lost 0 bases, the J end lost 0 bases, and 13 bases lay between the germline ends. The V gene is TRBV5-1, the J gene TRBJ2-1; D not certain. Sequenced input: naive CD8+ T cells sorted from blood. The TCR comes from a man aged 30 to 45 in good health. CDR3 nucleotides: TGCGCCAGCAGCTTGGCTGTGGGTCTGAGCTCCTACAATGAGCAGTTCTTC. Its protein is CASSLAVGLSSYNEQFF.